This T cell receptor (beta chain) stems from a study of CD4 and CD8 cells across lung adenocarcinoma regions (dated by TCRdb to the late 2010s). With regard to the full study: To look at intratumor heterogeneity in the T cell receptor repertoire, the study compared tumor centers against tumor margins.

Patients with localized lung adenocarcinoma, a subtype of non-small cell lung cancer, were used as donors. Samples were obtained from the centers of localized lung adenocarcinomas. For TCR repertoire analysis, CD8+ T cells from tumor tissue were profiled apart from CD4+ T cells. Libraries were constructed by PCR. These reads were obtained on a HiSeq X Ten. The public reads were reanalyzed by TCRdb: fastp trimming at Q25, MiXCR alignment, in-frame beta chains only. A single entry per CDR3 protein holds the most common genes and DNA from its merged rows. The table for this sample lists 20,000 to 25,000 distinct CDR3 sequences; under 70% of them were counted only once. Of the sample, about a quarter falls within the top ten clones. The CDR3, cysteine through phenylalanine, is 14 amino acids long. Only CDR3 DNA is held: 42 bases, read in frame from base 1. In the germline V gene (reference sequence), CDR1 corresponds to WNHNN and CDR2 to SYGVQD.

This clonotype was recorded a few times. It lacks a known antigen. Germline and junction disagree at one end, which may indicate a read error. Sequencing was done on a sample of CD8+ T cells from the center of a lung tumor. The intended sense of this specimen's cell subset or site label: tumor center region. In this chain, TRBV10-1 is recombined with TRBJ2-3; the D gene is tentatively TRBD1 or TRBD2, each matching 5 bases. The source is a female donor with lung adenocarcinoma. The CD4 and CD8 labels of this study may be unreliable. CDR3 reads: CASRGERATDTQYF. The DNA sequence is as follows: TGCGCCAGCAGGGGGGAAAGGGCCACAGATACTCAGTATTTT.